The T cell receptor (delta chain) under discussion was sequenced for a study of gamma-delta chains in newborns, infants, children. About the research overall: Innate gammadelta T cells reportedly expand polyclonally right after birth, driven by microbial exposure, per the title.

This clone was detected only a few times. Germline values: CDR1 GEAIGNYY, CDR2 EKD. Losses at the gene ends were 0 bases for V and 2 bases for J; bases not matched to a gene: 10. The CDR3 has 18 amino acids. TCRdb ran CATT on the reads. The sample consists of 4,000 to 6,000 delta-chain clones, under 3% of them appearing once. The TCR sequence derives from a child who was a newborn, infant or young child, either healthy, febrile or measles-vaccinated (not recorded which). Sequenced material: blood. This rearrangement joins TRDV2 to TRDJ2, with TRDD3 matching over 8 bases. The CDR3 protein is CACDTVLGGNVLTAQLFF. For the CDR3, the DNA is TGTGCCTGTGACACCGTACTGGGGGGGAATGTCTTGACAGCACAACTCTTCTTT.